Shown below are 22 T cell receptor beta chains from a single sample sequenced in a study of shared clonotypes between healthy human individuals. Profiled with immunoSEQ multiplex PCR; TCRdb holds only in-frame clones, not every one. This table has about 2.4 million clones, over 85% appearing once. The sequenced material came from naive CD4+ T cells sorted from blood. Sample subset: CD45RA+ positively selected. The receptors come from a man younger than 35 in good health.

With respect to this clone: In the same sample, other DNA sequences code for this CDR3. This rearrangement joins TRBV29-1 to TRBJ1-1; D remains unclear. The CDR3 length is 12 residues. Germline V CDR1 and CDR2: SQVTM, ANQGSEA. The V end was cut by 3 bases, the J end by 1 base, with 6 bases between. CDR3 residues: CSVDRANTEAFF. Here the CDR3 DNA reads TGCAGCGTTGATCGGGCGAACACTGAAGCTTTCTTT.

This clone appeared a single time. V usage is TRBV10-3 and J usage is TRBJ2-2; no definite D call. Trimming stripped 7 bases from V and 3 bases from J, with 9 bases between. The germline V gene has CDR1 ENHRY and CDR2 SYGVKD. The CDR3 is 13 residues long. For the CDR3, the DNA is TGTGCCATCACCGGGTACGACACCGGGGAGCTGTTTTTT. It encodes CAITGYDTGELFF.

The chain combines TRBV4-1 with TRBJ2-7; D is possibly TRBD1 or TRBD2 (5 bases each). The V gene's germline CDR1 is MGHRA and CDR2 YSYEKL. Trimming took 2 bases from V and 4 from J, leaving 15 bases between them. The CDR3 is made up of 15 amino acids. This chain's CDR3 is CASSQPGPGHYEQYF. The CDR3 coding sequence is TGCGCCAGCAGCCAACCGGGACCCGGACATTACGAGCAGTACTTC.

V usage is TRBV6-6 and J usage is TRBJ1-2, with 10 positions matching TRBD1. Germline V lookup: CDR1 MNHNY, CDR2 SVGAGI (reference sequence). V shed 2 bases, J shed 4 bases, and the junction held 7 bases outside the gene matches. The CDR3 is 16 residues long. The CDR3 nucleotides read TGTGCCAGCAGTTACGTCCCGGGGACAGGGGTCTATGGCTACACCTTC. Amino acids: CASSYVPGTGVYGYTF.

The V gene is TRBV4-3, the J gene TRBJ2-3; 7 positions match TRBD2. The CDR3 is 16 amino acids. Trimming removed 1 base from V and 2 bases from J; junction bases left unmatched: 6. CDR1 is LGHNA, CDR2 YSLEER, per germline. CDR3 nucleotide sequence: TGCGCCAGCAGCCAAGGTCTAGCGGCCTTCACAGATACGCAGTATTTT. Translation gives CASSQGLAAFTDTQYF.

Notes on this clone: The same CDR3 arises from other DNA sequences in this sample as well. V and J are TRBV7-2 and TRBJ2-7, with 8 nucleotides matching TRBD1. CDR1 is SGHTA and CDR2 is FQGNSA in the germline V gene. Unmatched junction bases numbered 6, after V lost 5 bases and J lost 0 bases. CDR3 length: 15 residues. CDR3 DNA: TGTGCCAGCAGCCTTGCCGGGACAGGCTCCTACGAGCAGTACTTC. Translation: CASSLAGTGSYEQYF.

The V gene is TRBV28, the J gene TRBJ2-7; D remains ambiguous. Germline CDR1 reads MDHEN; CDR2 reads SYDVKM. The CDR3 is made up of 14 amino acids. V gave up 6 bases and J gave up 2 bases, with 14 bases separating them. CDR3 in amino acids: CASSPGSRAYEQYF. The CDR3 DNA is TGTGCCAGCAGCCCCGGCTCGAGAGCCTACGAGCAGTACTTC. Filled out from reference TRBV28 and TRBJ2-7, the complete variable domain reads DVKVTQSSRYLVKRTGEKVFLECVQDMDHENMFWYRQDPGLGLRLIYFSYDVKMKEKGDIPEGYSVSREKKERFSLILESASTNQTSMYLCASSPGSRAYEQYFGPGTRLTVT.

The chain joins TRBV19 to TRBJ1-3, with 7 bases matching TRBD1. The CDR3 is 15 amino acids. Germline V gene data show CDR1 as LNHDA and CDR2 as SQIVND (reference sequence). The J segment lost 2 bases and the V segment lost 3 bases, leaving 4 bases of the junction unmatched. In DNA, the CDR3 is TGTGCCAGTAGTATCGACAGGGAAGCTGGAAACACCATATATTTT. Protein product: CASSIDREAGNTIYF.

The V call is TRBV6-5, the J call TRBJ1-6, with 9 bases matching TRBD1. Germline V gene sequence: CDR1 MNHEY, CDR2 SVGAGI. The length of the CDR3 is 14 residues. V gave up 2 bases and J gave up 9 bases; unmatched junction bases: 2. Here the CDR3 reads CASSYGTGLSPLHF. The CDR3 DNA is TGTGCCAGCAGTTACGGGACAGGGCTTTCACCCCTCCACTTT.

This clone was recorded only once. The rearrangement links TRBV4-1 to TRBJ1-5; the D gene is possibly TRBD1 (5 bases). The V and J ends lost 1 base and 6 bases respectively, with 13 bases between them. The CDR3 has 15 residues. Germline CDR1 is MGHRA and CDR2 is YSYEKL. The CDR3 nucleotides read TGCGCCAGCAGCCAAGGCCAGGGAGGTCCTCAGCCCCAGCATTTT. This gives the protein CASSQGQGGPQPQHF.

The chain has TRBV27 and TRBJ1-1, with D possibly matching TRBD1 (6 bases). V was clipped by 0 bases and J by 1 base, with 9 bases between them. CDR1 is MNHEY and CDR2 is SMNVEV in the germline V gene (reference sequence). CDR3 length: 15 residues. The CDR3 DNA reads as TGTGCCAGCAGTTTATCGGACAGATCGAACACTGAAGCTTTCTTT. Amino acids: CASSLSDRSNTEAFF.

The V and J genes are TRBV19 and TRBJ1-1, with 11 nucleotides matching TRBD1. V dropped 5 bases and J dropped 4; count of bases not matched to a gene: 6. CDR1 and CDR2 from the germline V gene are LNHDA and SQIVND (reference sequence). The CDR3 covers 15 residues. In DNA form, the CDR3 reads TGTGCCAGTAGTGCGGACAGGGGGCTGAGCACTGAAGCTTTCTTT. This encodes CASSADRGLSTEAFF.

This clone appeared a single time. CDR3 in DNA: TGTGCCAGCAAGGTAGGCACAGATACGCAGTATTTT. Translated: CASKVGTDTQYF. The rearrangement links TRBV2 to TRBJ2-3, with D hard to call. CDR3 length: 12 amino acids. The germline V gene encodes CDR1 SNHLY and CDR2 FYNNEI. V lost 7 bases to trimming and J lost 1 base, with 6 bases between them.

The V and J genes are TRBV27 and TRBJ2-2; no definite D call. The CDR3 consists of 14 residues. Germline CDR1 is MNHEY and CDR2 is SMNVEV (reference sequence). Trimming shortened V by 8 bases and J by 4 bases, and 14 bases separated the two germline ends. The CDR3 DNA follows: TGTGCCAGCCGTCCGGCGGTCCGCACCGGGGAGCTGTTTTTT. It is translated as CASRPAVRTGELFF.

V gene TRBV19 combines with J gene TRBJ1-5, with TRBD1 matching 11 bases. The CDR3 is made up of 16 amino acids. V trimming: 1 base; J trimming: 7 bases; junction bases outside the gene matches: 6. Germline CDR1 reads LNHDA; CDR2 reads SQIVND (reference sequence). Here the CDR3 reads CASSIGRTGGAQPQHF. The CDR3 DNA sequence: TGTGCCAGTAGTATAGGTCGGACAGGGGGCGCGCAGCCCCAGCATTTT. The full variable domain, completed using reference TRBV19 and TRBJ1-5, is DGGITQSPKYLFRKEGQNVTLSCEQNLNHDAMYWYRQDPGQGLRLIYYSQIVNDFQKGDIAEGYSVSREKKESFPLTVTSAQKNPTAFYLCASSIGRTGGAQPQHFGDGTRLSIL.

This clone has just one count. V gene TRBV6-5 combines with J gene TRBJ2-1; TRBD2 matches at 10 bases. Germline V gives CDR1 MNHEY, CDR2 SVGAGI. With V trimmed by 2 bases and J by 9 bases, 4 bases remained unmatched. CDR3 length equals 14 residues. The CDR3 here is CASSYSGRAGEQFF. CDR3 bases: TGTGCCAGCAGTTACAGCGGGAGGGCCGGTGAGCAGTTCTTC.

With regard to this clone: The sample contains more than one DNA sequence encoding this CDR3. This chain connects TRBV5-1 to TRBJ2-3, with D perhaps assigned TRBD1 or TRBD2 (5 bases each). The germline gives CDR1 SGHRS, CDR2 YFSETQ. The CDR3 has 14 amino acids. The germline V and J ends were trimmed by 4 bases and 6 bases, with 15 bases remaining between them. The CDR3 region has the DNA TGCGCCAGCAGCCTCGGACAAGCGGCCGATACGCAGTATTTT. Translation: CASSLGQAADTQYF.

The chain employs TRBV7-9 and TRBJ1-1; TRBD1 is a possible D gene (5 bases). Germline lookup yields CDR1 SEHNR and CDR2 FQNEAQ (reference sequence). The CDR3 is made up of 15 amino acids. Trimming cost V 2 bases and J 4 bases, with 14 bases left between them. For the CDR3, the DNA is TGTGCCAGCAGCTTATGGGTTACGGGGGGCACTGAAGCTTTCTTT. Translated: CASSLWVTGGTEAFF.

CDR3 protein: CASSLSGTGVANQPQHF. CDR3 sequence (DNA): TGTGCCAGCAGCTTGAGCGGGACAGGGGTTGCCAATCAGCCCCAGCATTTT. J is TRBJ1-5 and V is TRBV5-5; TRBD1 matches 10 bases. Germline V lookup: CDR1 SGHKS, CDR2 YYEKEE (reference sequence). This CDR3 comprises 17 residues. Trimming cost V 1 base and J 3 bases; bases outside gene matches: 7.

This chain connects TRBV30 to TRBJ2-7; 7 bases agree with TRBD1. The V and J ends lost 2 bases and 3 bases, in that order; junction bases with no gene match: 7. The CDR3 is 14 amino acids. Germline V gene lookup returns CDR1 GTSNPN and CDR2 SVGIG (reference sequence). CDR3 region: CAWSRGTVGYEQYF. CDR3 coding DNA: TGTGCCTGGAGTCGTGGGACAGTAGGCTACGAGCAGTACTTC.

V and J are TRBV10-3 and TRBJ1-1, with D unclear. With 3 bases removed from V and 0 bases from J, the gap between germline ends came to 8 bases. The V gene's germline CDR1 is ENHRY and CDR2 SYGVKD. The CDR3 consists of 14 residues. The CDR3 sequence: CAISDLGLNTEAFF. The DNA of the CDR3 is TGTGCCATCAGTGACTTGGGCCTGAACACTGAAGCTTTCTTT.

The chain employs TRBV19 and TRBJ2-3, with 7 bases aligning to TRBD2. The CDR3 length is 15 residues. Trimming took 5 bases from V and 3 from J; bases not matched to a gene: 8. The V gene's germline CDR1 is LNHDA and CDR2 SQIVND (reference sequence). The CDR3 reads CASSRTGGATDTQYF. For the CDR3, the DNA is TGTGCCAGTAGTCGGACGGGGGGAGCGACAGATACGCAGTATTTT.